These 6 T cell receptor beta chains were sequenced from one sample in a study of regulatory T cells in long-lasting Graves disease. Time point denoted: persistent/refractory GD, antithyroid drugs over 5 years with positive TRAb. From PBMCs, RNA was extracted and then used to make the TCR library. TCR beta libraries were built with iRepertoire HTBI primers and Arm-PCR of CDR3 regions. TCRdb called the multiplex PCR reads again in MiXCR, with one record for every CDR3 protein. The sample shows 650,000 to 850,000 distinct CDR3 sequences, 25% to 30% of them seen only once. The source was peripheral blood mononuclear cells (PBMCs), collected when the disease was refractory, from a patient treated with antithyroid drugs. The receptors were gathered from a female donor with Graves disease.

The chain employs TRBV6-2 or TRBV6-3 and TRBJ1-2; unclear D gene. Germline lookup yields CDR1 MNHEY and CDR2 SVGEGT. The V gene lost 1 base and the J gene lost 3 bases, with 9 bases spanning the gap. This CDR3 region has 14 residues. CDR3 region: CASSYFGEDYGYTF. CDR3 nucleotides: TGTGCCAGCAGTTACTTCGGAGAGGACTATGGCTACACCTTC.

The chain recombines TRBV12-3 or TRBV12-4 with TRBJ1-2, with D unresolved. CDR3 size: 13 residues. Trimming pared 2 bases from V and 4 bases from J, leaving 8 bases between. CDR3 sequence: CASSLMFLYGYTF. Here the CDR3 DNA reads TGTGCCAGCAGTTTAATGTTCCTCTATGGCTACACCTTC.

The CDR3 nucleotides are TGTGCCTGGAGAGGGTATGGGCCCAACTATGGCTACACCTTC. Its translation is CAWRGYGPNYGYTF. This chain links TRBV30 with TRBJ1-2; unclear D gene. V was trimmed by 3 bases and J by 2 bases, leaving 13 bases between them. This CDR3 contains 14 residues. The germline gives CDR1 GTSNPN, CDR2 SVGIG (reference sequence).

This clonotype occurred a few times. The chain joins TRBV10-3 to TRBJ1-1, with D possibly matching TRBD1 (5 bases). V was clipped by 6 bases and J by 11 bases, with 13 bases between them. Germline V gene data show CDR1 as ENHRY and CDR2 as SYGVKD. The CDR3 totals 11 residues. The CDR3 sequence is CAIRTAGGAFF. Written as DNA, the CDR3 is TGTGCCATCAGGACAGCCGGCGGGGCTTTCTTT.

The chain has TRBV3-1 and TRBJ2-1; 9 positions agree with TRBD2. The CDR3 totals 15 residues. V lost 1 base to trimming and J lost 9 bases; unmatched junction nucleotides: 7. Germline CDR1 is LGHDT and CDR2 is YNNKEL (reference sequence). CDR3 DNA: TGTGCCAGCAGCCAAGTTTTAGCGGGAGTAATTGAGCAGTTCTTC. The encoded protein is CASSQVLAGVIEQFF.

This clonotype was seen only a few times. V is TRBV20-1 and J is TRBJ2-7, with TRBD2 as a possible D gene (5 bases). The germline V gene has CDR1 DFQATT and CDR2 SNEGSKA (reference sequence). The CDR3 spans 13 residues. V was shortened by 1 base and J by 3 bases, with 10 bases between the two germline ends. For the CDR3, the DNA is TGCAGTGCTAGAGTACTGAGCGGCTACGAGCAGTACTTC. The encoded protein is CSARVLSGYEQYF.